The present T cell receptor (beta chain) was sequenced within a study of cytomegalovirus exposure and HLA in healthy donors. Study results and limitations: No immune exposure information besides CMV serostatus was available.

The donors, nominally healthy at sampling, likely had unrecorded immune exposures. The sample holds one count of this clone. The antigen is undetermined. CDR1 is SGDLS and CDR2 is YYNGEE in the germline V gene. V lost 3 bases to trimming and J lost 5 bases; unmatched junction nucleotides: 7. This CDR3 is built from 16 residues. 60 Vbeta and 13 Jbeta primers were used in PCR. Clones were sequenced by immunoSEQ multiplex PCR, and TCRdb holds only the in-frame ones, with some missing. This table holds approximately 89,000 clones, approximately 69% found once. The rearrangement joins TRBV9 to TRBJ2-3, with 12 nucleotides matching TRBD2. Sequencing was done on a sample of PBMCs. The sequence was obtained from a female donor in good health and CMV-seronegative. Here the CDR3 DNA reads TGTGCCAGCAGCGGGCGACTAGCGGGGGTAAAAGATACGCAGTATTTT. Its translation: CASSGRLAGVKDTQYF.